Listed here are 11 T cell receptor beta chains from one sample, sequenced in a study of Ad26.COV2.S vaccination and SARS-CoV-2 variants (dated by TCRdb to about 2021). Reading the label with the study, this specimen's treatment or condition is: some 19 received Ad26.COV2.S at low or high dose, single or two shots; about 5 received placebo; per-sample allocation not given. Repertoires of vaccine and placebo recipients were sequenced from samples collected on day 63 after the first injection. Libraries were constructed by the immunoSEQ multiplex PCR assay. In its TCRdb copy, this immuneACCESS table keeps in-frame sequences only and misses some clones. Where compared with another copy, unresolved V genes explain less than half of these, and the others have no known cause. This sample holds around 300,000 clones; about 88% were observed only once. Clones ranked in the top ten supply around 6.1% of the sample.

The specimen comprised peripheral blood, sampled in a trial of Ad26.COV2.S vaccine versus placebo. These receptors were collected from a person aged 18-65 years who received the Ad26.COV2.S COVID-19 vaccine or a placebo.

The chain links TRBV5-1 to TRBJ1-2, with 8 bases lining up with TRBD1. J was trimmed by 7 bases and V by 0 bases; bases with no gene match: 5. CDR3 length: 14 residues. Germline CDR1 is SGHRS and CDR2 is YFSETQ. CDR3 nucleotide sequence: TGCGCCAGCAGCTTGGGACAGGGGCCCCTTGGCTACACCTTC. This sequence encodes CASSLGQGPLGYTF.

The gene calls are TRBV9 and TRBJ2-1; D is perhaps TRBD2 (7 bases). This CDR3 is 16 amino acids long. The V end was cut by 2 bases, the J end by 1 base, with 13 bases between. Germline V gene data show CDR1 as SGDLS and CDR2 as YYNGEE. CDR3 region: CASSVEGGTSYNEQFF. CDR3 DNA sequence: TGTGCCAGCAGCGTGGAGGGAGGGACATCCTACAATGAGCAGTTCTTC.

V and J are TRBV19 and TRBJ1-5, with a weak D call TRBD1 (5 bases). CDR1 and CDR2 from the germline V gene are LNHDA and SQIVND (reference sequence). Trimming shortened V by 5 bases and J by 4 bases, and 12 bases separated the two germline ends. The CDR3 sequence is 14 residues long. This chain's CDR3 is CASSPGGWNQPQHF. The CDR3 nucleotides are TGTGCCAGTAGTCCCGGGGGATGGAATCAGCCCCAGCATTTT.

The chain combines TRBV2 with TRBJ2-5; weak D call: TRBD2 (5 bases). The germline V gene encodes CDR1 SNHLY and CDR2 FYNNEI. The length of the CDR3 is 14 residues. The V gene lost 7 bases and the J gene lost 2 bases, with 14 bases spanning the gap. For the CDR3, the DNA is TGTGCCAGCAAGGCCGGGGTCAGTCAAGAGACCCAGTACTTC. Translated, it gives CASKAGVSQETQYF. Drawing the rest from reference TRBV2 and TRBJ2-5, the complete variable domain is EPEVTQTPSHQVTQMGQEVILRCVPISNHLYFYWYRQILGQKVEFLVSFYNNEISEKSEIFDDQFSVERPDGSNFTLKIRSTKLEDSAMYFCASKAGVSQETQYFGPGTRLLVL.

The chain combines TRBV11-2 with TRBJ1-5; D is perhaps TRBD1 (5 bases). Trimming took off 2 bases at V and 1 base at J, with 15 bases between the two ends. Germline CDR1 is SGHAT and CDR2 is FQNNGV. CDR3 length: 17 residues. The CDR3 loop reads CASSLRRRELSNQPQHF. CDR3 DNA sequence: TGTGCCAGCAGCTTACGCCGCAGGGAGCTAAGCAATCAGCCCCAGCATTTT.

The V and J genes are TRBV5-1 and TRBJ2-7; 14 positions agree with TRBD2. The CDR3 has 19 residues. Germline trimming cut 0 bases from V and 0 bases from J; bases unmatched to any gene: 8. Germline V gene data show CDR1 as SGHRS and CDR2 as YFSETQ. The CDR3 reads CASSLGAPGTSGSSYEQYF. The CDR3 DNA follows: TGCGCCAGCAGCTTGGGGGCCCCCGGGACTAGCGGGAGCTCCTACGAGCAGTACTTC. Drawing the rest from reference TRBV5-1 and TRBJ2-7, the complete variable domain is KAGVTQTPRYLIKTRGQQVTLSCSPISGHRSVSWYQQTPGQGLQFLFEYFSETQRNKGNFPGRFSGRQFSNSRSEMNVSTLELGDSALYLCASSLGAPGTSGSSYEQYFGPGTRLTVT.

This sequence joins TRBV19 and TRBJ1-5; D perhaps matches TRBD1 (6 bases). This CDR3 has 17 residues. Trimming left V 7 bases short and J 3 bases short, with 22 bases between. The germline V gene encodes CDR1 LNHDA and CDR2 SQIVND (reference sequence). CDR3 loop: CASKSVAGTRYNQPQHF. CDR3 in DNA: TGTGCCAGTAAGAGTGTGGCGGGGACAAGGTACAATCAGCCCCAGCATTTT.

This clone was observed a few times. V is TRBV7-2 and J is TRBJ2-5, with 7 bases identical to TRBD2. This CDR3 has 14 amino acids. The ends lost 1 base at V and 3 bases at J; junction bases unmatched: 2. Germline CDR1 is SGHTA and CDR2 is FQGNSA. The CDR3 is CASSLGLAEETQYF. The CDR3, as DNA: TGTGCCAGCAGCTTAGGACTAGCAGAAGAGACCCAGTACTTC.

The V and J genes are TRBV28 and TRBJ1-5; 7 bases agree with TRBD1. The CDR3 extends over 14 amino acids. J was trimmed by 1 base and V by 7 bases; bases with no gene match: 4. Germline assignment: CDR1 MDHEN and CDR2 SYDVKM. The CDR3 is CASTRQGSNQPQHF. DNA of the CDR3: TGTGCCAGCACGCGACAGGGCAGCAATCAGCCCCAGCATTTT.

The V call is TRBV2, the J call TRBJ2-5; TRBD2 might be the D (9 bases). The CDR3 extends over 17 amino acids. CDR1 is SNHLY, CDR2 FYNNEI, per germline. The V gene lost 11 bases and the J gene lost 5 bases, with 30 bases spanning the gap. The CDR3 region is CASQGGLASGAQETQYF. The CDR3 coding sequence is TGTGCCTCACAGGGGGGTTTGGCTAGCGGGGCCCAGGAGACCCAGTACTTC.

The CDR3 DNA reads TGTGCCAGCAGCCGGTCCGGGACAGGGGATGAAAAACTGTTTTTT. Translated, it gives CASSRSGTGDEKLFF. V usage is TRBV5-6 and J usage is TRBJ1-4; the match to TRBD1 covers 10 bases. The ends lost 4 bases at V and 6 bases at J; junction bases unmatched: 6. The CDR3 length is 15 residues. Germline V gives CDR1 SGHDT, CDR2 YYEEEE. Full variable domain (rest looked up from reference TRBV5-6 and TRBJ1-4): DAGVTQSPTHLIKTRGQQVTLRCSPKSGHDTVSWYQQALGQGPQFIFQYYEEEERQRGNFPDRFSGHQFPNYSSELNVNALLLGDSALYLCASSRSGTGDEKLFFGSGTQLSVL.